This T cell receptor (beta chain) derives from a study of blood T cell repertoires in COVID-19. Study at large: COVID-19 samples from acute and convalescent phases originated in the United States, Italy and Spain. In each case, the material was cDNA or gDNA derived from T cells, B-cell-depleted T cells, or PBMCs.

In the original processing: Nucleated cell number was recorded as an estimate derived from reference gene primer amplification. The protocol was immunoSEQ multiplex PCR, while the TCRdb copy is restricted to in-frame clones and leaves out a portion. That table furnishes V, J and clone size, whereas the DNA furnished D and trimming. The sample shows about 300,000 clones, just under 90% of them seen only once. This CDR3 has 13 residues. The germline V gene encodes CDR1 GTSNPN and CDR2 SVGIG (reference sequence). The J segment lost 4 bases and the V segment lost 3 bases, leaving 2 bases of the junction unmatched.

The chain joins TRBV30 to TRBJ1-4; 7 bases agree with TRBD1. Sequenced: peripheral blood. The sequence came from a woman aged 25 to 39 with COVID-19, enrolled during active disease. The CDR3 spells CAWRDRNNEKLFF. The CDR3 DNA follows: TGTGCCTGGAGGGACAGGAATAATGAAAAACTGTTTTTT. The full variable domain, its missing parts supplied by reference TRBV30 and TRBJ1-4, is SQTIHQWPATLVQPVGSPLSLECTVEGTSNPNLYWYRQAAGRGLQLLFYSVGIGQISSEVPQNLSASRPQDRQFILSSKKLLLSDSGFYLCAWRDRNNEKLFFGSGTQLSVL.